The entry below describes one T cell receptor (beta chain). No antigen is known for it. The sample is drawn from a study of OX40 agonist ivuxolimab in advanced cancers. Overall study: A history of anti-PD-1, anti-PD-L1 or anti-CTLA-4 therapy was acceptable, and more than 30% had some.

Study-level findings and limits: Fewer expanded clones were found on average in CD4+ than in CD8+ T cells.

TCRdb's table, derived via immunoSEQ multiplex PCR, lists solely in-frame clones and lacks some. The repertoire holds approximately 65,000 clones, with 80% to 95% as singletons. The germline gives CDR1 SGHAT, CDR2 FQNNGV. CDR3 length: 13 amino acids. Trimming shortened V by 6 bases and J by 0 bases, and 7 bases separated the two germline ends. The clonotype originates from an adult with an advanced solid tumor such as melanoma, head and neck, liver or kidney cancer. The V and J genes are TRBV11-2 and TRBJ2-3; D gene uncertain. The starting material was CD4+ or CD8+ T cells sorted from blood, obtained in a trial of the OX40 agonist ivuxolimab. CDR3 nucleotide sequence: TGTGCCAGCAGTCGTCCTAGCACAGATACGCAGTATTTT. The encoded protein is CASSRPSTDTQYF.